Shown below are 19 T cell receptor beta chains from a single sample sequenced in a study of shared clonotypes between healthy human individuals. Some clones are missing from TCRdb's copy, which holds only in-frame ones; the method was immunoSEQ multiplex PCR. Of roughly 2,500,000 clones detected, 93% appear once; the ten largest clones hold roughly 0.39%. Sequencing was carried out using naive CD4+ T cells from PBMCs. The subset here: CD45RA+ positively selected. Receptors originate from a man younger than 35 in good health. Some clones in this sample may be carry-over from other donors' samples.

This clone occurred a few times. Other nucleotide sequences in the sample specify the same CDR3. V usage is TRBV6-1 and J usage is TRBJ1-5; 8 bases line up with TRBD1. CDR3 length: 13 residues. V shed 4 bases, J shed 4 bases, and the junction held 0 bases outside the gene matches. CDR1 is MNHNS and CDR2 is SASEGT in the germline V gene. CDR3 bases: TGTGCCAGCAGTGGGACAGGGAATCAGCCCCAGCATTTT. Its protein product is CASSGTGNQPQHF.

This sequence joins TRBV19 and TRBJ1-1; tentatively, D is TRBD1 (5 bases). Germline V gene lookup returns CDR1 LNHDA and CDR2 SQIVND (reference sequence). V was cut by 3 bases and J by 4 bases, with 9 bases left in between. The CDR3 has 13 residues. CDR3 DNA: TGTGCCAGTAGTATTAGAGGGGCCACTGAAGCTTTCTTT. It encodes CASSIRGATEAFF.

The chain employs TRBV30 and TRBJ1-2, with D possibly being TRBD1 (6 bases). Trimming took 5 bases from V and 4 from J, leaving 11 bases between them. This CDR3 is 12 amino acids long. CDR1 GTSNPN and CDR2 SVGIG come from the germline V gene (reference sequence). CDR3 residues: CAWAQGGYGYTF. CDR3 nucleotides: TGTGCCTGGGCACAGGGAGGCTATGGCTACACCTTC.

This clone appeared once. The chain carries TRBV2 and TRBJ1-2, with 7 bases matching TRBD1. V was pared by 10 bases and J by 6 bases, with 8 bases of the junction left unmatched. There are 12 residues in the CDR3. Per the germline V gene, CDR1 is SNHLY and CDR2 is FYNNEI. DNA of the CDR3: TGTGCCACCGCCCCGGACAGGCATGGCTACACCTTC. It codes for CATAPDRHGYTF.

The chain uses TRBV19 and TRBJ2-7; 9 bases are shared with TRBD1. Germline CDR1 reads LNHDA; CDR2 reads SQIVND (reference sequence). The CDR3 is made up of 17 amino acids. J gave up 0 bases and V 1 base, and 7 bases lay outside the gene matches. CDR3 amino acids: CASSIGGQGPSSYEQYF. CDR3 bases: TGTGCCAGTAGTATAGGCGGACAGGGGCCGAGCTCCTACGAGCAGTACTTC.

This clone was counted a few times. The J gene is TRBJ1-1, the V gene TRBV20-1; the D is unclear. The CDR3 consists of 11 residues. Trimming took off 3 bases at V and 6 bases at J, with 8 bases between the two ends. Germline values: CDR1 DFQATT, CDR2 SNEGSKA (reference sequence). The CDR3 DNA reads as TGCAGTGCTAGTTCAAGGGCTGAAGCTTTCTTT. It specifies CSASSRAEAFF.

This clone has only one observation. V is TRBV6-1 and J is TRBJ2-7; either TRBD1 or TRBD2 may fit D (5 bases each). Trimming pared 3 bases from V and 1 base from J, leaving 13 bases between. The CDR3 runs 15 residues. Germline V gives CDR1 MNHNS, CDR2 SASEGT. The CDR3 nucleotides read TGTGCCAGCAGTGAGGGACCGTTCCGGTCCTACGAGCAGTACTTC. This gives the protein CASSEGPFRSYEQYF.

V usage is TRBV14 and J usage is TRBJ1-1, with 12 positions matching TRBD1. Trimming took 4 bases from V and 2 from J; bases not matched to a gene: 14. The CDR3 is made up of 19 amino acids. Germline CDR1 SGHDN, CDR2 FVKESK. The CDR3 loop is CASSPWPGTGGYTNTEAFF. CDR3 in DNA: TGTGCCAGCAGCCCATGGCCCGGGACAGGGGGCTATACTAACACTGAAGCTTTCTTT.

CDR3 DNA sequence: TGTGCCAGCAGCTTCTGGACTAGCGGGTACAATGAGCAGTTCTTC. Translation: CASSFWTSGYNEQFF. The genes are TRBV5-5 and TRBJ2-1; TRBD2 aligns across 11 bases. This CDR3 has 15 residues. Germline V gene lookup returns CDR1 SGHKS and CDR2 YYEKEE (reference sequence). V gave up 2 bases and J gave up 4 bases; unmatched junction bases: 2.

This clone was counted between two and nine times. CDR3 sequence reads: CAISLTGEDTEAFF. In nucleotides, the CDR3 is TGTGCCATCAGCCTAACGGGGGAAGACACTGAAGCTTTCTTT. V gene TRBV10-3 combines with J gene TRBJ1-1, with D tentatively TRBD1 (5 bases). The germline V gene has CDR1 ENHRY and CDR2 SYGVKD. The CDR3 covers 14 residues. Trimming pared 6 bases from V and 3 bases from J, leaving 14 bases between.

The V gene is TRBV7-9, the J gene TRBJ1-4; 7 nucleotides agree with TRBD1. There are 18 residues in the CDR3. Germline V gene sequence: CDR1 SEHNR, CDR2 FQNEAQ (reference sequence). The ends lost 5 bases at V and 5 bases at J; junction bases unmatched: 17. For the CDR3, the DNA is TGTGCCAGCAGCATAACTCGACAGGGAATTGGGCCGAATGAAAAACTGTTTTTT. It encodes CASSITRQGIGPNEKLFF.

Concerning this clone itself: The same CDR3 also results from other DNA sequences found in this sample. CDR3 sequence reads: CASRPGLAGSYEQYF. The CDR3 bases are TGTGCCAGCAGGCCCGGACTAGCGGGCTCCTACGAGCAGTACTTC. The chain couples TRBV5-4 to TRBJ2-7; TRBD2 agrees at 11 bases. V gave up 5 bases and J gave up 0 bases; unmatched junction bases: 4. CDR3 size: 15 residues. The germline CDR1 and CDR2 sequences are SGHNT and YYREEE (reference sequence). The complete variable domain, with remaining parts taken from reference TRBV5-4 and TRBJ2-7, reads ETGVTQSPTHLIKTRGQQVTLRCSSQSGHNTVSWYQQALGQGPQFIFQYYREEENGRGNFPPRFSGLQFPNYSSELNVNALELDDSALYLCASRPGLAGSYEQYFGPGTRLTVT.

Comment on this clone: The same CDR3 can be traced to other DNA sequences in this sample. The chain links TRBV18 to TRBJ1-2, with D unresolved. From germline, CDR1 is KGHSH and CDR2 LQKENI. The CDR3 sequence is 13 residues long. The V and J ends lost 3 bases and 0 bases respectively, with 5 bases between them. CDR3 DNA: TGTGCCAGCTCACCGGAGGCTAACTATGGCTACACCTTC. Translating gives CASSPEANYGYTF.

A word on this clone: The sample carries other DNA sequences with the same CDR3. This chain uses TRBV5-4 with TRBJ2-5, with D hard to call. The end of the DNA is better explained by TRBJ2-7, so the J call may be wrong. CDR3 length: 13 amino acids. Germline V gene sequence: CDR1 SGHNT, CDR2 YYREEE (reference sequence). The CDR3 sequence: CASSLDRSYEQYF. The DNA for the CDR3 is TGTGCCAGCAGCTTGGACAGATCCTACGAGCAGTACTTC.

This chain joins TRBV30 and TRBJ2-7, with 8 bases lining up with TRBD2. This CDR3 region has 14 residues. V was clipped by 3 bases and J by 7 bases; unmatched bases: 11. Germline CDR1 is GTSNPN and CDR2 is SVGIG (reference sequence). As DNA, the CDR3 is TGTGCCTGGAGCCCGCCGGGGGGGAGGGAGGAGCAGTACTTC. This gives the protein CAWSPPGGREEQYF. Combining the CDR3 with reference TRBV30 and TRBJ2-7 gives the whole variable domain SQTIHQWPATLVQPVGSPLSLECTVEGTSNPNLYWYRQAAGRGLQLLFYSVGIGQISSEVPQNLSASRPQDRQFILSSKKLLLSDSGFYLCAWSPPGGREEQYFGPGTRLTVT.

This chain uses TRBV5-1 with TRBJ2-5, with D possibly being TRBD2 (6 bases). Germline lookup yields CDR1 SGHRS and CDR2 YFSETQ. V dropped 6 bases and J dropped 7 bases, with 25 bases sitting between them. The CDR3 is 16 amino acids. The CDR3 nucleotides are TGCGCCAGCACCTTCCAATGGGACTGGACTTCAGGGACCCAGTACTTC. Its protein product is CASTFQWDWTSGTQYF.

The chain combines TRBV11-2 with TRBJ2-7; tentative D call: TRBD1 (6 bases). V was shortened by 5 bases and J by 7 bases, with 9 bases between the two germline ends. This CDR3 has 11 amino acids. In germline, CDR1 is SGHAT, CDR2 FQNNGV. DNA for the CDR3: TGTGCCAGCAGCCCGACAGGAGAGCAGTACTTC. It specifies CASSPTGEQYF.

V gene TRBV5-6 combines with J gene TRBJ2-5; no firm D call. CDR3 size: 11 residues. Per the germline V gene, CDR1 is SGHDT and CDR2 is YYEEEE. V lost 4 bases and J 5 bases, leaving 6 bases between the germline ends. CDR3 in DNA: TGTGCCAGCAGCACTGAGGAGACCCAGTACTTC. It specifies CASSTEETQYF.

This clone has only one observation. The chain combines TRBV6-6 with TRBJ1-4; 10 bases are shared with TRBD1. The CDR3 is made up of 14 amino acids. V lost 5 bases and J lost 8; bases outside the gene matches: 5. CDR1 is MNHNY, CDR2 SVGAGI, per germline (reference sequence). The CDR3 nucleotides read TGTGCCAGCAGTCGGACAGGGGGAGACGAAAAACTGTTTTTT. Translation: CASSRTGGDEKLFF.